The 18 T cell receptor beta chains reported below all come from one sample, sequenced in a study of shared clonotypes between healthy human individuals. The data were produced by immunoSEQ multiplex PCR, yet TCRdb's version contains in-frame clones alone and is incomplete. The sample holds over 1.5 million clones; approximately 98% are singletons and the top ten take roughly 0.42%. Sequenced: naive CD4+ T cells sorted from blood. Regarding subset: CD45RA+ positively selected. These receptors came from a man in his thirties or forties in good health.

The V gene is TRBV29-1, the J gene TRBJ2-7; 11 bases align to TRBD2. V lost 5 bases to trimming and J lost 6 bases; unmatched junction nucleotides: 3. The CDR3 is 12 residues long. The germline V gene encodes CDR1 SQVTM and CDR2 ANQGSEA. CDR3 loop: CSVLAGGREQYF. In nucleotides, the CDR3 is TGCAGCGTTCTAGCGGGAGGACGCGAGCAGTACTTC.

The rearrangement joins TRBV11-2 to TRBJ2-3; 13 bases line up with TRBD2. V lost 4 bases to trimming and J lost 5 bases; unmatched junction nucleotides: 9. Germline lookup yields CDR1 SGHAT and CDR2 FQNNGV. The CDR3 is 17 amino acids. The CDR3 loop is CASSSVGLAGEVDTQYF. In DNA form, the CDR3 reads TGTGCCAGCAGCTCGGTAGGACTAGCGGGAGAGGTAGATACGCAGTATTTT.

The J gene is TRBJ2-1, the V gene TRBV19, with D possibly TRBD2 on 5 matching bases. V was cut by 8 bases and J by 0 bases, with 11 bases left in between. Germline V CDR1 and CDR2: LNHDA, SQIVND (reference sequence). The CDR3 length is 14 residues. In nucleotides, the CDR3 is TGTGCCAGTTGTAGAGGGAGCTCCTACAATGAGCAGTTCTTC. It translates to CASCRGSSYNEQFF. Drawing the rest from reference TRBV19 and TRBJ2-1, the complete variable domain is DGGITQSPKYLFRKEGQNVTLSCEQNLNHDAMYWYRQDPGQGLRLIYYSQIVNDFQKGDIAEGYSVSREKKESFPLTVTSAQKNPTAFYLCASCRGSSYNEQFFGPGTRLTVL.

The rearrangement joins TRBV9 to TRBJ2-3; no firm D call. V lost 0 bases and J lost 2, with 7 bases in between. Looked up from germline, CDR1 is SGDLS and CDR2 is YYNGEE. The CDR3 covers 14 residues. Written as DNA, the CDR3 is TGTGCCAGCAGCGTAGTGGGCCACACAGATACGCAGTATTTT. Encoded protein: CASSVVGHTDTQYF.

This sequence joins TRBV7-9 and TRBJ2-7; TRBD2 is a possible D gene (6 bases). Germline lookup yields CDR1 SEHNR and CDR2 FQNEAQ (reference sequence). The CDR3 length is 17 residues. The ends were cut back, 2 bases at V and 6 bases at J, with 23 bases in the middle. In DNA, the CDR3 is TGTGCCAGCAGCTTAACATGGGGGGAGAAGGGTCCTCCCGAGCAGTACTTC. Translating it yields CASSLTWGEKGPPEQYF. The full variable domain, with the rest looked up from reference TRBV7-9 and TRBJ2-7, is DTGVSQNPRHKITKRGQNVTFRCDPISEHNRLYWYRQTLGQGPEFLTYFQNEAQLEKSRLLSDRFSAERPKGSFSTLEIQRTEQGDSAMYLCASSLTWGEKGPPEQYFGPGTRLTVT.

The chain recombines TRBV19 with TRBJ2-1; TRBD1 aligns across 9 bases. Germline CDR1 reads LNHDA; CDR2 reads SQIVND (reference sequence). The V and J ends lost 1 base and 5 bases, in that order; junction bases with no gene match: 3. The CDR3 length is 15 residues. CDR3 nucleotides: TGTGCCAGTAGTATAGTGGACAGGGGTAACAATGAGCAGTTCTTC. It is translated as CASSIVDRGNNEQFF.

This chain joins TRBV7-9 and TRBJ1-5; D might be TRBD1 (5 bases). Per the germline V gene, CDR1 is SEHNR and CDR2 is FQNEAQ (reference sequence). This CDR3 is built from 14 residues. V was clipped by 1 base and J by 5 bases, with 9 bases between them. The CDR3 nucleotides are TGTGCCAGCAGCTTAGGGGGGGAGGATCAGCCCCAGCATTTT. Translation gives CASSLGGEDQPQHF.

V gene TRBV5-1 combines with J gene TRBJ2-3; 7 bases are a match to TRBD2. The CDR3 loop spans 15 amino acids. The junction had 11 bases not matched to a gene; V was cut back by 4 bases and J by 6 bases. Germline lookup yields CDR1 SGHRS and CDR2 YFSETQ. DNA for the CDR3: TGCGCCAGCAGCCCGGGGACTAACAAGGGGGATACGCAGTATTTT. As protein: CASSPGTNKGDTQYF. Complete variable domain (other parts from reference TRBV5-1 and TRBJ2-3): KAGVTQTPRYLIKTRGQQVTLSCSPISGHRSVSWYQQTPGQGLQFLFEYFSETQRNKGNFPGRFSGRQFSNSRSEMNVSTLELGDSALYLCASSPGTNKGDTQYFGPGTRLTVL.

The chain joins TRBV4-1 to TRBJ2-7; 10 bases line up with TRBD1. The germline V gene has CDR1 MGHRA and CDR2 YSYEKL. The junction had 5 bases not matched to a gene; V was cut back by 1 base and J by 2 bases. The CDR3 loop spans 16 amino acids. DNA of the CDR3: TGCGCCAGCAGCCAAGCCGGGACAGGGGTTACCTACGAGCAGTACTTC. It codes for CASSQAGTGVTYEQYF.

This clone was observed a single time. The V and J genes are TRBV6-6 and TRBJ2-3; possibly TRBD1 for D (5 bases). V shed 0 bases and J shed 4 bases, with 8 bases lying between them. The CDR3 covers 14 residues. CDR1 is MNHNY and CDR2 is SVGAGI in the germline V gene (reference sequence). CDR3 coding DNA: TGTGCCAGCAGTTACTCGCCAGGGTCAGATACGCAGTATTTT. It is translated as CASSYSPGSDTQYF.

The chain combines TRBV15 with TRBJ2-7; D perhaps matches TRBD2 (5 bases). Per the germline V gene, CDR1 is LNHNV and CDR2 is YYDKDF (reference sequence). The CDR3 covers 17 residues. V was trimmed by 0 bases and J by 1 base, leaving 16 bases between them. Written as DNA, the CDR3 is TGTGCCACCAGCAGAGAAAGGCCCGGGGTCTTTTCCTACGAGCAGTACTTC. Translation gives CATSRERPGVFSYEQYF. Supplemented by reference TRBV15 and TRBJ2-7, the full variable domain reads DAMVIQNPRYQVTQFGKPVTLSCSQTLNHNVMYWYQQKSSQAPKLLFHYYDKDFNNEADTPDNFQSRRPNTSFCFLDIRSPGLGDTAMYLCATSRERPGVFSYEQYFGPGTRLTVT.

The count of this clone is one. V usage is TRBV30 and J usage is TRBJ2-7; TRBD2 matches at 8 bases. V shed 5 bases and J 4 bases; nucleotides not matched to a gene: 7. Germline CDR1 is GTSNPN and CDR2 is SVGIG (reference sequence). The CDR3 runs 13 residues. In DNA form, the CDR3 reads TGTGCCTGGGGAGCGGGAGTAGGGTACGAGCAGTACTTC. It codes for CAWGAGVGYEQYF.

This chain connects TRBV29-1 to TRBJ1-1; D remains ambiguous. In germline, CDR1 is SQVTM, CDR2 ANQGSEA. The CDR3 spans 13 residues. Trimming shortened V by 4 bases and J by 0 bases, and 9 bases separated the two germline ends. The CDR3 loop is CSVAPLVNTEAFF. CDR3 bases: TGCAGCGTTGCCCCCCTTGTGAACACTGAAGCTTTCTTT.

This clone was found once. The sample has other DNA sequences that encode this CDR3 too. The chain joins TRBV7-9 to TRBJ2-7; no clear D gene. CDR1 and CDR2 from the germline V gene are SEHNR and FQNEAQ (reference sequence). The V gene lost 3 bases and the J gene lost 1 base, with 10 bases spanning the gap. CDR3 length: 14 amino acids. DNA for the CDR3: TGTGCCAGCAGCTTGGAAGGGATATCCTACGAGCAGTACTTC. Protein sequence: CASSLEGISYEQYF.

This sequence joins TRBV5-4 and TRBJ2-1; D remains ambiguous. CDR3 length: 14 residues. The germline gives CDR1 SGHNT, CDR2 YYREEE (reference sequence). V lost 5 bases, J lost 3 bases, and 12 bases lay in between. Here the CDR3 reads CASRGREGYNEQFF. As DNA, the CDR3 is TGTGCCAGCAGAGGAAGGGAAGGCTACAATGAGCAGTTCTTC.

This rearrangement joins TRBV27 to TRBJ2-1, with a weak D call TRBD2 (6 bases). Trimming shortened V by 3 bases and J by 5 bases, and 17 bases separated the two germline ends. The CDR3 runs 16 residues. The germline gives CDR1 MNHEY, CDR2 SMNVEV (reference sequence). In DNA, the CDR3 is TGTGCCAGCAGTTTCCCTAGCGCGACATTTCACAATGAGCAGTTCTTC. Amino acid sequence: CASSFPSATFHNEQFF.

This chain connects TRBV18 to TRBJ2-7; D not resolved. Germline V gene lookup returns CDR1 KGHSH and CDR2 LQKENI. Trimming left V 0 bases short and J 3 bases short, with 9 bases between. This CDR3 region has 14 residues. The DNA of the CDR3 is TGTGCCAGCTCACCACCGTCTGCCCTCTACGAGCAGTACTTC. This translates into CASSPPSALYEQYF.

In the case of this clone: Other DNA sequences in the same sample also yield this CDR3. The chain links TRBV7-3 to TRBJ2-5; D remains ambiguous. The length of the CDR3 is 13 residues. The ends were cut back, 1 base at V and 5 bases at J, with 8 bases in the middle. CDR1 and CDR2 (germline): SGHTA, FQGTGA. CDR3 residues: CASSLRPQETQYF. CDR3 DNA: TGTGCCAGCAGCTTAAGACCCCAGGAGACCCAGTACTTC.